These 23 T cell receptor beta chains were sequenced from one sample in a study of cytomegalovirus exposure and HLA in healthy donors. PCR amplification relied on 60 Vbeta primers (plus 13 Jbeta primers). TCRdb keeps only in-frame clones here, not all; method: immunoSEQ multiplex PCR. This repertoire shows roughly 200,000 clones, 80% to 90% found once; its top ten account for 2.5% to 3%. The sequencing sample was made of PBMCs. The source is a man in his thirties or forties in good health and CMV-seronegative.

The V call is TRBV4-2, the J call TRBJ2-7; TRBD2 might be the D (5 bases). The CDR3 is made up of 16 amino acids. Germline V gene data show CDR1 as LGHNA and CDR2 as YNFKEQ. The V and J ends lost 0 bases and 6 bases respectively, with 18 bases between them. CDR3 in DNA: TGTGCCAGCAGCCAAGATCCCCCGGACTCACCCGCCGAGCAGTACTTC. This translates into CASSQDPPDSPAEQYF.

This chain connects TRBV7-8 to TRBJ1-4, with 8 bases matching TRBD1. The germline CDR1 and CDR2 sequences are SGHVS and FQNEAQ. The CDR3 covers 18 residues. Trimming removed 4 bases from V and 6 bases from J; junction bases left unmatched: 16. In DNA, the CDR3 is TGTGCCAGCAGCTGGGGGACAGGCGGCTTCGGGTCGGATGAAAAACTGTTTTTT. Residues: CASSWGTGGFGSDEKLFF.

The genes are TRBV18 and TRBJ2-7; weak D call: TRBD2 (6 bases). The V end lost 2 bases, the J end lost 4 bases, and 9 bases lay between the germline ends. Germline CDR1 is KGHSH and CDR2 is LQKENI. CDR3 size: 13 residues. CDR3: CASSPFGGYEQYF. In DNA form, the CDR3 reads TGTGCCAGCTCACCATTCGGGGGTTACGAGCAGTACTTC.

The V call is TRBV2, the J call TRBJ1-3, with a tentative D call TRBD1 (5 bases). V lost 6 bases, J lost 0 bases, and 18 bases lay in between. Looked up from germline, CDR1 is SNHLY and CDR2 is FYNNEI. This CDR3 comprises 17 residues. The CDR3 region has the DNA TGTGCCAGCAGGGACCCCCCCAGGGTGGGCTCTGGAAACACCATATATTTT. Amino acid sequence: CASRDPPRVGSGNTIYF.

This rearrangement joins TRBV29-1 to TRBJ1-1; D is unclear. The V and J ends lost 2 bases and 0 bases respectively, with 7 bases between them. The CDR3 totals 13 residues. The germline CDR1 and CDR2 sequences are SQVTM and ANQGSEA. The chain's CDR3 is CSVETHLNTEAFF. In nucleotides, the CDR3 is TGCAGCGTTGAAACCCACTTGAACACTGAAGCTTTCTTT.

The genes are TRBV4-1 and TRBJ1-2; perhaps TRBD1 as D (5 bases). Looked up from germline, CDR1 is MGHRA and CDR2 is YSYEKL. V gave up 0 bases and J gave up 5 bases, with 16 bases separating them. There are 16 residues in the CDR3. CDR3 coding DNA: TGCGCCAGCAGCCAAGAAGGGGTTAGGGTGTTATATGGCTACACCTTC. Translated: CASSQEGVRVLYGYTF.

The chain is built from TRBV2 and TRBJ1-4; 9 nucleotides agree with TRBD1. The germline V gene encodes CDR1 SNHLY and CDR2 FYNNEI. V lost 2 bases to trimming and J lost 4 bases; unmatched junction nucleotides: 5. The CDR3 spans 16 residues. The CDR3 DNA follows: TGTGCCAGCAGTGAATTAGCGGGACAGGGTAATGAAAAACTGTTTTTT. Amino acid sequence: CASSELAGQGNEKLFF.

This clone came up once. The chain has TRBV2 and TRBJ2-5; TRBD1 might be the D (7 bases). Trimming left V 6 bases short and J 0 bases short, with 17 bases between. The CDR3 runs to 16 residues. Germline CDR1 and CDR2: SNHLY and FYNNEI. This chain's CDR3 is CASSRAGGSYQETQYF. The CDR3 nucleotides read TGTGCCAGCAGCCGGGCAGGGGGGTCGTACCAAGAGACCCAGTACTTC.

The V call is TRBV5-4, the J call TRBJ1-2, with 7 bases aligning to TRBD1. V dropped 0 bases and J dropped 8; count of bases not matched to a gene: 7. Germline V lookup: CDR1 SGHNT, CDR2 YYREEE (reference sequence). The CDR3 has 14 amino acids. The chain's CDR3 is CASSLETGTGGYTF. The DNA for the CDR3 is TGTGCCAGCAGCTTGGAGACAGGGACGGGAGGCTACACCTTC.

The CDR3 DNA reads TGTGCCAGCAGGTTTGGGGACAGGGGGTTCTACGAGCAGTACTTC. Its translation: CASRFGDRGFYEQYF. The chain has TRBV28 and TRBJ2-7; TRBD1 aligns across 11 bases. V was pared by 6 bases and J by 3 bases, with 7 bases of the junction left unmatched. Germline CDR1 is MDHEN and CDR2 is SYDVKM. There are 15 residues in the CDR3. The whole variable domain, filled in from reference TRBV28 and TRBJ2-7, reads DVKVTQSSRYLVKRTGEKVFLECVQDMDHENMFWYRQDPGLGLRLIYFSYDVKMKEKGDIPEGYSVSREKKERFSLILESASTNQTSMYLCASRFGDRGFYEQYFGPGTRLTVT.

The chain recombines TRBV4-3 with TRBJ2-2; a possible D gene is TRBD2 (7 bases). Deletions cut 5 bases from V and 5 bases from J, with 21 bases between. There are 17 residues in the CDR3. Germline CDR1 and CDR2: LGHNA and YSLEER. The CDR3 reads CASSTIGGGRGTGELFF. For the CDR3, the DNA is TGCGCCAGCAGCACTATTGGGGGGGGCAGGGGAACCGGGGAGCTGTTTTTT.

The gene calls are TRBV10-2 and TRBJ2-7, with TRBD1 as a possible D gene (5 bases). The germline CDR1 and CDR2 sequences are WSHSY and SAAADI. CDR3 size: 14 residues. The ends were cut back, 10 bases at V and 2 bases at J, with 18 bases in the middle. CDR3 nucleotides: TGCGCCACGGACCCAGGGAAGTTCCCCTACGAGCAGTACTTC. Protein: CATDPGKFPYEQYF.

The rearrangement uses TRBV2 and TRBJ2-1; 9 positions agree with TRBD2. The CDR3 loop spans 15 amino acids. Losses at the gene ends were 7 bases for V and 4 bases for J; bases not matched to a gene: 8. Germline assignment: CDR1 SNHLY and CDR2 FYNNEI. This CDR3 is CASTGSGGIYNEQFF. CDR3 in DNA: TGTGCCAGCACGGGTAGCGGGGGAATATACAATGAGCAGTTCTTC.

The chain carries TRBV25-1 and TRBJ2-7; the D gene is possibly TRBD2 (7 bases). Germline CDR1 is MGHDK and CDR2 is SYGVNS. The CDR3 is made up of 14 amino acids. The V and J ends lost 4 bases and 4 bases respectively, with 14 bases between them. The CDR3 protein is CASSGGGTLYEQYF. In DNA, the CDR3 is TGTGCCAGCAGTGGGGGAGGGACATTGTACGAGCAGTACTTC.

This sequence joins TRBV5-1 and TRBJ2-5; no firm D call. The CDR3 spans 11 residues. The germline V gene has CDR1 SGHRS and CDR2 YFSETQ. Deletions cut 7 bases from V and 10 bases from J, with 14 bases between. The CDR3 coding sequence is TGCGCCAGCTCCCTCCAACTGATCCAGTACTTC. Translation gives CASSLQLIQYF.

The chain has TRBV7-2 and TRBJ2-3; a weak D match, TRBD2 (6 bases). The V end was cut by 3 bases, the J end by 1 base, with 20 bases between. The CDR3 is 18 residues long. Germline CDR1 is SGHTA and CDR2 is FQGNSA. In DNA, the CDR3 is TGTGCCAGCAGCTTGCTAACCCGGGGGAATGAGGGCACAGATACGCAGTATTTT. It codes for CASSLLTRGNEGTDTQYF.

This CDR3 is CASSFPQGRGYTF. The CDR3 DNA follows: TGTGCCAGCAGTTTCCCACAGGGTCGTGGCTACACCTTC. The chain is built from TRBV28 and TRBJ1-2; possible D gene TRBD1, 6 bases. V dropped 3 bases and J dropped 7 bases, with 12 bases sitting between them. The CDR3 has 13 residues. Germline V CDR1 and CDR2: MDHEN, SYDVKM.

The chain recombines TRBV28 with TRBJ1-6; D unclear. CDR1 MDHEN and CDR2 SYDVKM come from the germline V gene. The V end lost 6 bases, the J end lost 10 bases, and 19 bases lay between the germline ends. CDR3 length: 15 residues. For the CDR3, the DNA is TGTGCCAGCAGCCCTCGGGTAGGAAGGAGCTCACCCCTCCACTTT. It codes for CASSPRVGRSSPLHF.

V is TRBV7-9 and J is TRBJ1-3; weak D call: TRBD1 (6 bases). The CDR3 has 17 residues. Trimming stripped 0 bases from V and 1 base from J, with 13 bases between. Germline V lookup: CDR1 SEHNR, CDR2 FQNEAQ (reference sequence). The chain's CDR3 is CASSLALGTPSGNTIYF. CDR3 bases: TGTGCCAGCAGCTTAGCCCTAGGGACACCATCTGGAAACACCATATATTTT.

The chain couples TRBV5-1 to TRBJ2-7, with 8 bases matching TRBD1. With 0 bases clipped from V and 7 bases from J, the junction kept 6 bases outside the gene matches. Germline-derived CDR1 and CDR2 are SGHRS and YFSETQ. The CDR3 is made up of 14 amino acids. CDR3 loop: CASSLGQGSVEQYF. The CDR3 DNA sequence: TGCGCCAGCAGCTTGGGACAGGGGTCGGTAGAGCAGTACTTC. Full variable domain (outside the CDR3, taken from reference TRBV5-1 and TRBJ2-7): KAGVTQTPRYLIKTRGQQVTLSCSPISGHRSVSWYQQTPGQGLQFLFEYFSETQRNKGNFPGRFSGRQFSNSRSEMNVSTLELGDSALYLCASSLGQGSVEQYFGPGTRLTVT.

The CDR3 sequence: CASSRAGTSGGTDTQYF. The CDR3 DNA follows: TGTGCCAGCTCACGGGCTGGGACTAGCGGGGGCACAGATACGCAGTATTTT. This sequence joins TRBV18 and TRBJ2-3; 13 bases fit TRBD2. CDR3 length: 17 amino acids. Germline trimming cut 4 bases from V and 1 base from J; bases unmatched to any gene: 5. Per germline, CDR1 KGHSH and CDR2 LQKENI.

The genes are TRBV5-1 and TRBJ2-5; maybe TRBD2 (6 bases). Trimming shortened V by 1 base and J by 4 bases, and 17 bases separated the two germline ends. Germline-derived CDR1 and CDR2 are SGHRS and YFSETQ. This CDR3 region has 16 residues. The CDR3 nucleotides read TGCGCCAGCAGCTTGACTGGGCACGGGGGTGGAGAGACCCAGTACTTC. Protein sequence: CASSLTGHGGGETQYF.

J is TRBJ2-3 and V is TRBV7-2; 8 nucleotides line up with TRBD2. Germline V lookup: CDR1 SGHTA, CDR2 FQGNSA. The CDR3 sequence is 15 residues long. With V trimmed by 2 bases and J by 5 bases, 6 bases remained unmatched. CDR3 sequence: CASSLNGGAGDTQYF. The CDR3 DNA reads TGTGCCAGCAGCTTAAACGGGGGGGCAGGAGATACGCAGTATTTT. The variable domain in full, with the rest retrieved from reference TRBV7-2 and TRBJ2-3, is GAGVSQSPSNKVTEKGKDVELRCDPISGHTALYWYRQSLGQGLEFLIYFQGNSAPDKSGLPSDRFSAERTGGSVSTLTIQRTQQEDSAVYLCASSLNGGAGDTQYFGPGTRLTVL.